The T cell receptor beta chain described here comes from a study of shared clonotypes between healthy human individuals. Whole-study results and caveats: Owing to a small donor count, the genetic and exposure-history diversity represented was limited.

Germline CDR1 PRHDT, CDR2 FYEKMQ (reference sequence). Trimming stripped 0 bases from V and 0 bases from J, with 3 bases between. This CDR3 is 15 amino acids long. This clone was counted a single time. Its antigen is not known. This likely traces to a read error, being one base from a far larger clone. This likely comes from a read error, as the CDR3 has no conserved phenylalanine or tryptophan at its end. The assay was carried out at the deep level. Unsorted PBMC DNA was sequenced on ten immunoSEQ deep assay plates. As processed by the authors: As immunoSEQ supplied junction-only sequences (without quality scores), filtering differed. Clones were read by immunoSEQ multiplex PCR, and TCRdb kept only the in-frame ones, dropping some. For V, J and clone size, that table is used; D and trimming come from the DNA. Of hundreds of thousands of clones listed, approximately 71% were seen once; the top ten hold around 13%.

Sequencing used PBMCs. This chain connects TRBV13 to TRBJ2-6; D is ambiguous. The sequence was obtained from a woman aged 35 to 49 in good health. Some clones in this sample may be carry-over from other donors' samples. The CDR3 DNA reads TGTGCCAGCAGCTTAGGTCGCTCTGGGGCCAACGTCCTGACTCTC. Encoded protein: CASSLGRSGANVLTL.